Given below is one T cell receptor beta chain in context. How the authors handled the data: Nucleated cell counts were estimated from reference gene primer amplification. Sequencing was performed with immunoSEQ multiplex PCR; in TCRdb, only in-frame clones are kept and a portion is missing. V, J and clone size are taken as reported in that table, and D and trimming were inferred from the DNA itself. Here the sample spans some 260,000 clones, approximately 89% being singletons. Germline values: CDR1 MNHEY, CDR2 SVGAGI. CDR3 length: 15 residues. V lost 9 bases, J lost 4 bases, and 12 bases stayed unmatched. This sample is part of a study of blood T cell repertoires in COVID-19.

The chain is built from TRBV6-5 and TRBJ1-2, with TRBD1 matching 9 bases. Sequencing was done on a sample of peripheral blood. The sequence was obtained from a woman aged 25 to 39 with COVID-19, enrolled during active disease. The CDR3 sequence: CASTAGTGYAYGYTF. In DNA, the CDR3 is TGTGCCAGTACCGCCGGGACAGGGTATGCCTATGGCTACACCTTC.